The present T cell receptor (beta chain) was sequenced within a study of CD8+CD57+ T cells in acquired aplastic anemia. Study-wide findings and caveats: The number of CD8+ CDR3 sequences shared by patients and controls was twenty-nine.

Selection for sequencing was limited to patients who had shown CD8+CD57+ cell expansion by flow cytometry. As to this clonotype: Its target is unknown.

Germline lookup yields CDR1 GTSNPN and CDR2 SVGIG (reference sequence). This CDR3 has 13 amino acids. J lost 11 bases, V lost 5 bases, and 5 bases had no gene match. Researchers used genomic DNA as the template to profile TCR beta VDJ and CDR3. TCRdb reanalysed the reads using MiXCR and keeps one entry per CDR3 protein. Of around 200,000 distinct CDR3 sequences listed, less than 50% were seen once; the top ten hold approximately 12%. Material for sequencing was sorted CD4+, CD8+, or CD8+CD57+ T cells (not recorded which) from PBMCs. J is TRBJ1-6 and V is TRBV30; 11 bases align to TRBD1. This clonotype originated in a human donor with aplastic anemia. The CDR3 reads CAWDRDRGTPLHF. Written as DNA, the CDR3 is TGTGCCTGGGACCGGGACAGGGGGACACCCCTCCACTTT.